A selection of T cell receptor beta chains follows, all from one sample in a study of T cell responses to AZD1222 COVID-19 vaccine. The method was immunoSEQ multiplex PCR; TCRdb's version includes in-frame clones alone and lacks a portion of them. Altogether 95,000 to 100,000 clones are present, approximately 90% being singletons, with the ten largest covering under 1.5%. The sample in question was peripheral blood, obtained on day 0 of AZD1222 vaccination. These receptors were taken from an adult in good health. CDR3s include the opening cysteine and the closing phenylalanine or tryptophan. A D gene is named only where the DNA matches it firmly. The size of a clone is reported for some rows only, either as once, few or many, or as a class for expanded clones.

>-|TRBV6-5|TRBJ1-6|-|14
TGTGCCAGCAGAACCGGGAGAAATAATTCACCCCTCCACTTT
CASRTGRNNSPLHF
>-|TRBV10-1|TRBJ1-5|-|13
TGCGCCAGCAGTATAAACGGGAATCAGCCCCAGCATTTT
CASSINGNQPQHF
>-|TRBV28|TRBJ1-6|few|13
TGTGCCAGCAGAAGAACTAATAATTCACCCCTCCACTTT
CASRRTNNSPLHF
>-|TRBV9|TRBJ1-3|few|15
TGTGCCAGCAGCAATAACCCCGATTCTGGAAACACCATATATTTT
CASSNNPDSGNTIYF
>-|TRBV19|TRBJ1-5|-|15
TGTGCCAGTAGTGGCCAGACCTATAGCAATCAGCCCCAGCATTTT
CASSGQTYSNQPQHF
>TRBD1|TRBV11-3|TRBJ2-3|-|13
TGTGCCAGCAGCCTAGGACAGGGCGATACGCAGTATTTT
CASSLGQGDTQYF
>-|TRBV28|TRBJ2-7|-|14
TGTGCCAGCAGTTTATCCCCCCGAGACTACGAGCAGTACTTC
CASSLSPRDYEQYF
>-|TRBV19|TRBJ2-3|-|11
TGTGCCAGTAGGAGCCCAGATACGCAGTATTTT
CASRSPDTQYF
>TRBD1|TRBV28|TRBJ1-6|-|21
TGTGCCAGCAGTCATTCAGCGGGACAGGGCGTTTTAAGCTCCTATAATTCACCCCTCCACTTT
CASSHSAGQGVLSSYNSPLHF
>-|TRBV3-1/TRBV3-2|TRBJ1-5|-|16
TGTGCCAGCAGCCCGCCCGAGACAGAGTCAAATCAGCCCCAGCATTTT
CASSPPETESNQPQHF
>-|TRBV10-3|TRBJ1-1|-|15
TGTGCCATCAGTGAGGCGCAGGGGTTGGGCACTGAAGCTTTCTTT
CAISEAQGLGTEAFF
>-|TRBV27|TRBJ2-2|few|12
TGTGCCAGCAGTTCAAACACCGGGGAGCTGTTTTTT
CASSSNTGELFF
>-|TRBV19|TRBJ1-5|-|14
TGTGCCAGTAGTAACGGACGCAGCAATCAGCCCCAGCATTTT
CASSNGRSNQPQHF
>-|TRBV3-1/TRBV3-2|TRBJ1-4|-|15
TGTGCCAGCAGCCACACCACTCCGAGTAATGAAAAACTGTTTTTT
CASSHTTPSNEKLFF
>-|TRBV19|TRBJ2-2|-|16
TGTGCCAGTAGTATTATTGAACGGGTATATGGCGGGGAGCTGTTTTTT
CASSIIERVYGGELFF
>-|TRBV5-1|TRBJ1-4|-|14
TGCGCCAGCAGCCCGACAAAGAGAGAGGAAAAACTGTTTTTT
CASSPTKREEKLFF
>-|TRBV5-4|TRBJ1-3|-|17
TGTGCCAGCAGCTCGGAATGGTCATCCCGCTCTGGAAACACCATATATTTT
CASSSEWSSRSGNTIYF
>-|TRBV2|TRBJ2-6|-|13
TGTGCCAGCAGTAGGTCTGGGGCCAACGTCCTGACTTTC
CASSRSGANVLTF
>-|TRBV28|TRBJ1-2|-|13
TGTGCCAGCAAAGGAGACAGCCCTAGTGGCTACACCTTC
CASKGDSPSGYTF
>-|TRBV27|TRBJ2-6|-|16
TGTGCCAGCAGCCCCCTTTGGGGGCCTGGGGCCAACGTCCTGACTTTC
CASSPLWGPGANVLTF
>-|TRBV7-9|TRBJ1-5|-|13
TGTGCCAGCAGCGGAGCAGGGGACCAGCCCCAGCATTTT
CASSGAGDQPQHF
>-|TRBV19|TRBJ2-1|-|16
TGTGCCAGTAGCTCACCAGGGGAGGTACAATGGGATGAGCAGTTCTTC
CASSSPGEVQWDEQFF
>TRBD2|TRBV11-2|TRBJ2-7|-|15
TGTGCCAGCAGCTCAGCGGGACGGTCGACCTACGAGCAGTACTTC
CASSSAGRSTYEQYF
>-|TRBV19|TRBJ1-5|-|14
TGTGCCAGTAGACGGGACATGGAAGATCAGCCCCAGCATTTT
CASRRDMEDQPQHF
>TRBD1|TRBV7-6|TRBJ2-6|-|15
TGTGCCAGCCAACAGGGGGCCTCTGGGGCCAACGTCCTGACTTTC
CASQQGASGANVLTF
>TRBD1|TRBV3-1/TRBV3-2|TRBJ1-2|-|15
TGTGCCAGCAGCCAAATACAGGGGACCTACTATGGCTACACCTTC
CASSQIQGTYYGYTF
>TRBD1|TRBV6-1|TRBJ1-5|-|19
TGTGCCAGCAGTGAAGAAGGGACAGGGGCCCTTGCCAAAAATCAGCCCCAGCATTTT
CASSEEGTGALAKNQPQHF
>TRBD1|TRBV6-5|TRBJ1-1|-|14
TGTGCCAGTCAGCCGGGACAGGGGTGGACTGAAGCTTTCTTT
CASQPGQGWTEAFF
>-|TRBV5-1|TRBJ1-3|-|16
TGCGCCAGCAGCTTGGAGGCCAGCCGGTCTGGAAACACCATATATTTT
CASSLEASRSGNTIYF
>-|TRBV19|TRBJ1-4|-|16
TGTGCCAGTAGCTCGGAGAGGACAGATAACAATGAAAAACTGTTTTTT
CASSSERTDNNEKLFF
>-|TRBV6-5|TRBJ2-3|-|15
TGTGCCAGCAGTTACCTAGATCGGGACACAGATACGCAGTATTTT
CASSYLDRDTDTQYF
>TRBD2|TRBV29-1|TRBJ2-3|-|14
TGCAGCGTTGGGGGAGGGAGAGGGACAGATACGCAGTATTTT
CSVGGGRGTDTQYF
>-|TRBV6-6|TRBJ1-1|-|12
TGTGCCAGCAGTAACACAGGGAGCGAGGCTTTCTTT
CASSNTGSEAFF
>-|TRBV10-3|TRBJ1-2|-|17
TGTGCCATCAGTACGACCGGGCCACCCTTGTTTTTCGATGGCTACACCTTC
CAISTTGPPLFFDGYTF
>-|TRBV2|TRBJ1-5|few|13
TGTGCCAGCAAGGGAGATAGCAATCAGCCCCAGCATTTT
CASKGDSNQPQHF
>-|TRBV7-8|TRBJ2-7|-|11
TGTGCCAGCAGCCACGAGGGCGAGCAGTACTTC
CASSHEGEQYF
>-|TRBV6-5|TRBJ2-5|-|13
TGTGCCAGCAGTTGGGGAACGGGGGAGACCCAGTACTTC
CASSWGTGETQYF
>-|TRBV29-1|TRBJ2-1|-|15
TGCAGCGCTAGAACAGGGTCTGGCTCCTACAATGAGCAGTTCTTC
CSARTGSGSYNEQFF
>TRBD2|TRBV2|TRBJ2-5|-|15
TGTGCCAGCAGAGTCGGACTAGCGGGGGAGTCGACCCAGTACTTC
CASRVGLAGESTQYF
>-|TRBV28|TRBJ2-4|-|17
TGTGCCAGCAGTTTATTTTCCCCGCGTGGCAGAGCGGACATTCAGTACTTC
CASSLFSPRGRADIQYF
>-|TRBV2|TRBJ1-5|once|14
TGTGCCAGCAGTGAAGGGACAACTAATCAGCCCCAGCATTTT
CASSEGTTNQPQHF
>TRBD2|TRBV6-4|TRBJ2-2|-|16
TGTGCCAGCAGTGACTGGACTAGCGGTAACACCGGGGAGCTGTTTTTT
CASSDWTSGNTGELFF
>-|TRBV15|TRBJ1-5|once|15
TGTGCCACCAGCAGAGGGACAGCCGCCAATCAGCCCCAGCATTTT
CATSRGTAANQPQHF
>-|TRBV30|TRBJ1-1|-|15
TGTGCCGGAAACCGGGGGGTTGACATGAACACTGAAGCTTTCTTT
CAGNRGVDMNTEAFF
>-|TRBV6-2/TRBV6-3|TRBJ2-5|-|14
TGTGCCAGCAGCCCCAGGGGGGACCAAGAGACCCAGTACTTC
CASSPRGDQETQYF
>TRBD1|TRBV19|TRBJ1-5|-|15
TGTGCCAGTAGTTCCCCGGGACAGGGAGGTCTGCCCCAGCATTTT
CASSSPGQGGLPQHF
>TRBD2|TRBV4-1|TRBJ2-1|-|15
TGCGCCAGCAGCCCATCTAGCGGGGGGATGAATGAGCAGTTCTTC
CASSPSSGGMNEQFF
>-|TRBV5-1|TRBJ1-6|-|17
TGCGCCAGCAGCTTGTCCGGTCGAACAGGGTATAATTCACCCCTCCACTTT
CASSLSGRTGYNSPLHF
>-|TRBV5-4|TRBJ1-1|-|14
TGTGCCAGCAGCGTGGGACTCCCGAACACTGAAGCTTTCTTT
CASSVGLPNTEAFF
>TRBD1|TRBV28|TRBJ1-1|-|13
TGTGCCAGCAGTTTGTTACAGGGGGCTGAAGCTTTCTTT
CASSLLQGAEAFF
>-|TRBV11-2|TRBJ1-6|-|16
TGTGCCAGCAGCCCCAAGTCGGGGTGGACGAATTCACCCCTCCACTTT
CASSPKSGWTNSPLHF
>-|TRBV28|TRBJ1-2|-|12
TGTGCCAGCAGTTTAATAGCGGATGGCTACACCTTC
CASSLIADGYTF
>-|TRBV7-2|TRBJ1-2|-|15
TGTGCCAGCAGCCTGGGAAGAGGCTCGAAAGAGGGCTACACCTTC
CASSLGRGSKEGYTF
>TRBD1|TRBV27|TRBJ1-2|-|12
TGTGCCAGCAGGGGGACAGGGTATGGCTACACCTTC
CASRGTGYGYTF
>-|TRBV27|TRBJ1-6|-|16
TGTGCCAGCCCAATAACAGGGAGCTCCTATAATTCACCCCTCCACTTT
CASPITGSSYNSPLHF
>-|TRBV29-1|TRBJ2-3|-|17
TGCAGCGTTGCGGGGCTCCGAGGCAGTACCTCCACAGATACGCAGTATTTT
CSVAGLRGSTSTDTQYF
>-|TRBV6-5|TRBJ1-2|-|13
TGTGCCAGCAGTTATATGGGGGGTGGCGGCTACACCTTC
CASSYMGGGGYTF
>-|TRBV4-1|TRBJ1-4|-|18
TGCGCCAGCAGCCAAAGGGAAACAGGGATTCAGACTAATGAAAAACTGTTTTTT
CASSQRETGIQTNEKLFF
>-|TRBV12-2|TRBJ1-3|-|15
TGTGCAAGTCGCCCTAGGGGCTCCTCTGGAAACACCATATATTTT
CASRPRGSSGNTIYF
>-|TRBV6-1|TRBJ1-2|-|17
TGTGCCAGCAGTGAAGCCCGGGGGACGGGGCTCAACTATGGCTACACCTTC
CASSEARGTGLNYGYTF